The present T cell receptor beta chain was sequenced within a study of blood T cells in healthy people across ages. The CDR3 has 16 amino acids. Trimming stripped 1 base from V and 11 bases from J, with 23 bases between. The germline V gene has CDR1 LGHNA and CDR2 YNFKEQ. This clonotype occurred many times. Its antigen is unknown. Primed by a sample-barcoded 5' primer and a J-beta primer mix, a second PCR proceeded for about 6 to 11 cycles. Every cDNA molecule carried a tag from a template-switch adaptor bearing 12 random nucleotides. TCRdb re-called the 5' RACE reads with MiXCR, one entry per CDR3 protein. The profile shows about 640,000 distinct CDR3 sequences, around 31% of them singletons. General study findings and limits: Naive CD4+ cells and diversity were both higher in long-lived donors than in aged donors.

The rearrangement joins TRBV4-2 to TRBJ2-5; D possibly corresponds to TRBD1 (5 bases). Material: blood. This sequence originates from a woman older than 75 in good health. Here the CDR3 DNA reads TGTGCCAGCAGCCAAGGCGCAGGGTGGGCTCGGAATGAGCAGTACTTC. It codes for CASSQGAGWARNEQYF.